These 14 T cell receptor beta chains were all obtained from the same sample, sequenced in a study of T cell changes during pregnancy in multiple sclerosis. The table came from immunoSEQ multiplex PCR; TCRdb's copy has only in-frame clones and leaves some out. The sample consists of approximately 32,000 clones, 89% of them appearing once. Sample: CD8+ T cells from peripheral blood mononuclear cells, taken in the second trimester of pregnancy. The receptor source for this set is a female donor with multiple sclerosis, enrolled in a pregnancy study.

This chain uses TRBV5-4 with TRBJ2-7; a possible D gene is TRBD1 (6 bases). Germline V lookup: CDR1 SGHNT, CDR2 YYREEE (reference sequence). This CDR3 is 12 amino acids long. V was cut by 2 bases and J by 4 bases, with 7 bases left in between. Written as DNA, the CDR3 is TGTGCCAGCAGCTTCGGACAGTACGAGCAGTACTTC. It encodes CASSFGQYEQYF. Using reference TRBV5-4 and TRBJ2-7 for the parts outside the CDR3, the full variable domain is ETGVTQSPTHLIKTRGQQVTLRCSSQSGHNTVSWYQQALGQGPQFIFQYYREEENGRGNFPPRFSGLQFPNYSSELNVNALELDDSALYLCASSFGQYEQYFGPGTRLTVT.

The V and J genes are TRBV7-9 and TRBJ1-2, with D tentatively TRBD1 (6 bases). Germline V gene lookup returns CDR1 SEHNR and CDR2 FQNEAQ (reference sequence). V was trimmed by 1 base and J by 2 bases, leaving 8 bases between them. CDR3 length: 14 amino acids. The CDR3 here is CASSLGGQNYGYTF. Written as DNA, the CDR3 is TGTGCCAGCAGCTTAGGAGGACAGAACTATGGCTACACCTTC.

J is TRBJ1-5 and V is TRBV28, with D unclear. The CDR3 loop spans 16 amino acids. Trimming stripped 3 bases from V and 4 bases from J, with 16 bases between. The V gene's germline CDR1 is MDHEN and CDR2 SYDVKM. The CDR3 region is CASSFQTSRPNQPQHF. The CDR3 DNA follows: TGTGCCAGCAGTTTCCAGACATCCCGCCCAAATCAGCCCCAGCATTTT.

CDR3 in amino acids: CASSPGTGVSYEQYF. CDR3 DNA: TGTGCCAGCAGCCCAGGGACAGGGGTGTCCTACGAGCAGTACTTC. The V call is TRBV11-1, the J call TRBJ2-7, with 10 bases that match TRBD1. V shed 5 bases, J shed 1 base, and the junction held 5 bases outside the gene matches. CDR1 SGHAT and CDR2 FQDESV come from the germline V gene (reference sequence). The CDR3 loop spans 15 amino acids.

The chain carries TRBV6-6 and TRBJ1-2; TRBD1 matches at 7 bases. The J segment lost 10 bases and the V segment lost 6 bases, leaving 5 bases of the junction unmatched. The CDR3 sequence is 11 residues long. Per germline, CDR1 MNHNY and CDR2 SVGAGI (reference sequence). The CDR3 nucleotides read TGTGCCAGCAGGGGGGGACAGCCCTACACCTTC. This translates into CASRGGQPYTF.

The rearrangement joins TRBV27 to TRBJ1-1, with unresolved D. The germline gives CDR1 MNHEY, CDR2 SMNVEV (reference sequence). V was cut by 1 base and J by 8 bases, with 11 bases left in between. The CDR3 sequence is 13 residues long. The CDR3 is CASSLWAGSEAFF. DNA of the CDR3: TGTGCCAGCAGTTTATGGGCGGGGTCGGAAGCTTTCTTT.

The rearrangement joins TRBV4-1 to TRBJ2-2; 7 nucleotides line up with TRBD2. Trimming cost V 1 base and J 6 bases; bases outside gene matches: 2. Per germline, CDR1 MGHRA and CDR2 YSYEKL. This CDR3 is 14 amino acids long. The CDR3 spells CASSQAGRAGELFF. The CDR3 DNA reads TGCGCCAGCAGCCAAGCAGGGAGGGCCGGGGAGCTGTTTTTT.

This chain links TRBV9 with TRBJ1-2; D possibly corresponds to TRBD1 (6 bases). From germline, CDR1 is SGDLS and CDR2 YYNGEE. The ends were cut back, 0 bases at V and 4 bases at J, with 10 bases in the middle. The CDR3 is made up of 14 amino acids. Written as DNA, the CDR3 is TGTGCCAGCAGCGTAGGCCAGGGGACCTATGGCTACACCTTC. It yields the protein CASSVGQGTYGYTF. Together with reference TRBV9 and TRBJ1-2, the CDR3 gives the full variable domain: DSGVTQTPKHLITATGQRVTLRCSPRSGDLSVYWYQQSLDQGLQFLIQYYNGEERAKGNILERFSAQQFPDLHSELNLSSLELGDSALYFCASSVGQGTYGYTFGSGTRLTVV.

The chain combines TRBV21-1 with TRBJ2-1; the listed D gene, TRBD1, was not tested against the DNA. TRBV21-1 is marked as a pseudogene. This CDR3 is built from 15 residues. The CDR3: CASSKAQGTYNEQFF. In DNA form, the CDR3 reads TGTGCCAGCAGCAAAGCGCAGGGCACCTACAATGAGCAGTTCTTC.

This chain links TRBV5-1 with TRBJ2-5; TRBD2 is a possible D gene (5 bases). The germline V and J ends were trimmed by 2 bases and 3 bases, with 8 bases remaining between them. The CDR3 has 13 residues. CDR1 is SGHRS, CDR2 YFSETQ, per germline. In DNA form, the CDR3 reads TGCGCCAGCAGCTTAAGGGAGAAAGAGACCCAGTACTTC. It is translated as CASSLREKETQYF. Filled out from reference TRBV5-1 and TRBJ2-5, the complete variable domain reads KAGVTQTPRYLIKTRGQQVTLSCSPISGHRSVSWYQQTPGQGLQFLFEYFSETQRNKGNFPGRFSGRQFSNSRSEMNVSTLELGDSALYLCASSLREKETQYFGPGTRLLVL.

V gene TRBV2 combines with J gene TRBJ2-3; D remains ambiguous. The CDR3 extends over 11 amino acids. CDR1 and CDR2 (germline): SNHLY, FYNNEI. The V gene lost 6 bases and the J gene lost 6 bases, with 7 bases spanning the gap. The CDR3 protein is CASRGADTQYF. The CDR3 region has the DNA TGTGCCAGCAGAGGAGCCGATACGCAGTATTTT.

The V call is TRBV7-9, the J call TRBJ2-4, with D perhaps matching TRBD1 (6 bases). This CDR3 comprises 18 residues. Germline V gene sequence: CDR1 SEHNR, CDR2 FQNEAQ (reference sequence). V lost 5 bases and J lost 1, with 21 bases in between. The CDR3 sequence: CASSPNGGGGWAKNIQYF. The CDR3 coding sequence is TGTGCCAGCAGCCCTAACGGTGGTGGGGGCTGGGCCAAAAACATTCAGTACTTC.

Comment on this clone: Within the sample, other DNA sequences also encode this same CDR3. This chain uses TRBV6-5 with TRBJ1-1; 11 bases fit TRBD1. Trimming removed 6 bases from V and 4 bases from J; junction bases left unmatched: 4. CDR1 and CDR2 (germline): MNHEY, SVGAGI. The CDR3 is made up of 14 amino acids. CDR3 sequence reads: CASRTGTGGTEAFF. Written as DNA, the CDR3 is TGTGCCAGCAGGACAGGGACAGGGGGCACTGAAGCTTTCTTT.

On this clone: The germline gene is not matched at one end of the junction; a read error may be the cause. The CDR3 DNA is TGCAGTGCCCCGACAGAGCCACGCTTC. Encoded protein: CSAPTEPRF. The V gene is TRBV20-1, the J gene TRBJ1-2; a weak D match, TRBD1 (5 bases). This CDR3 is 9 amino acids long. Germline CDR1 and CDR2: DFQATT and SNEGSKA (reference sequence).